A single T cell receptor beta chain is shown here with its context. CDR1 is MNHEY, CDR2 SMNVEV, per germline (reference sequence). The CDR3 runs to 18 residues. Trimming removed 6 bases at V and 6 bases at J, with 24 bases between. The sample originates from a study of T cell changes during pregnancy in multiple sclerosis. Using immunoSEQ multiplex PCR, the repertoire was profiled, and TCRdb retains in-frame clones only, with some absent. This table holds about 38,000 clones, more than 75% found once. This chain connects TRBV27 to TRBJ1-6, with D uncertain. Specimen: CD8+ T cells from peripheral blood mononuclear cells, collected in the third trimester of pregnancy. The source of this sequence is a female donor with multiple sclerosis, enrolled in a pregnancy study. The CDR3 sequence: CASSPNPGTPRLNSPLHF. CDR3 bases: TGTGCCAGCAGCCCCAATCCCGGAACCCCTCGACTTAATTCACCCCTCCACTTT.